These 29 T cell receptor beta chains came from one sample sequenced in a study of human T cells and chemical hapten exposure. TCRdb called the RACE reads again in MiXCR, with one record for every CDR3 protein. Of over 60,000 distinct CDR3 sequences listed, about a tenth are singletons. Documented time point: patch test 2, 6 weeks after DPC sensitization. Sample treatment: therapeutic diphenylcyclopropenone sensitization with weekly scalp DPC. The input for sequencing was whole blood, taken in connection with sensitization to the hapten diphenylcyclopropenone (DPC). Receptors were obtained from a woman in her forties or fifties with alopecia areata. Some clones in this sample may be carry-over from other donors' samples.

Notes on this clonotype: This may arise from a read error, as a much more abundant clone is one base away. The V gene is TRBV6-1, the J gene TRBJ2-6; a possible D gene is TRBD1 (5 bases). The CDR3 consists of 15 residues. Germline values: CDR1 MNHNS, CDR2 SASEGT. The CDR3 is CASSEGQFGADVLTF. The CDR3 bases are TGTGCCAGCAGTGAAGGACAGTTTGGGGCCGACGTCCTGACTTTC.

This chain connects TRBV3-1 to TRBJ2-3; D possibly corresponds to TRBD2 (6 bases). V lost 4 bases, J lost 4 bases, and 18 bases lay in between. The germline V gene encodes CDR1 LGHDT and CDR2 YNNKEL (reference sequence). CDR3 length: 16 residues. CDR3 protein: CASSLRGEWRADTQYF. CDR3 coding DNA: TGTGCCAGCAGCCTCCGAGGGGAGTGGAGGGCAGATACGCAGTATTTT.

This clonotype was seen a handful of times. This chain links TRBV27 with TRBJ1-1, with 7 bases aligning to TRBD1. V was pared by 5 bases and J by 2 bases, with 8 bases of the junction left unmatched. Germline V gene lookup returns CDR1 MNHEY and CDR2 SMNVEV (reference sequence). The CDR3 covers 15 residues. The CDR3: CASSPRTGFNTEAFF. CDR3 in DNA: TGTGCCAGCAGTCCCCGGACAGGCTTCAACACTGAAGCTTTCTTT.

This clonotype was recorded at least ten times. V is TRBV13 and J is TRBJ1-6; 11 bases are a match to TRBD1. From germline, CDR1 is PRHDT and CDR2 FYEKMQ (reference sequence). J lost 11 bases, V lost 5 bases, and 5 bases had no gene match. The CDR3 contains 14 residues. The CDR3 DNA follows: TGTGCCAGCAGCGCGGGACAGGGGGTGACACCCCTCCACTTT. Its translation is CASSAGQGVTPLHF.

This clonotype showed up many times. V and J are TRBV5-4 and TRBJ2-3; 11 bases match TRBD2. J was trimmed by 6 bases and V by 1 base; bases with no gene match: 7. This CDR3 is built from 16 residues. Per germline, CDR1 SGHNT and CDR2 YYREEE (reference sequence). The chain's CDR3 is CASSLKVTSGTDTQYF. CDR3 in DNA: TGTGCCAGCAGCTTGAAGGTGACTAGCGGGACGGATACGCAGTATTTT.

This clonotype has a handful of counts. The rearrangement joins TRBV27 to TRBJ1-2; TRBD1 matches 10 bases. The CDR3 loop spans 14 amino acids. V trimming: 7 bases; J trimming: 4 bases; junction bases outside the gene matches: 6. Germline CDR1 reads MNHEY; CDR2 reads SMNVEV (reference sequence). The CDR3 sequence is CASTPTGGSYGYTF. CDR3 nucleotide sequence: TGTGCCAGCACCCCGACAGGGGGCTCCTATGGCTACACCTTC.

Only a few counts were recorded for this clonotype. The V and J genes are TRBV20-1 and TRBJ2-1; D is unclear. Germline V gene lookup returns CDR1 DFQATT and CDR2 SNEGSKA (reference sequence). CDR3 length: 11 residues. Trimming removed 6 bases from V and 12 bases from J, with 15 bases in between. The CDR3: CSAQRPGGQFF. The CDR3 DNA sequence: TGCAGTGCGCAGAGACCCGGTGGGCAGTTCTTC.

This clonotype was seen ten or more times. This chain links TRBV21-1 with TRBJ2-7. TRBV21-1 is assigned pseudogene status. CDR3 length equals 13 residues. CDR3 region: CASSKAGPYEQYF. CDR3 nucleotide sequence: TGTGCCAGCAGCAAAGCTGGCCCCTACGAGCAGTACTTC.

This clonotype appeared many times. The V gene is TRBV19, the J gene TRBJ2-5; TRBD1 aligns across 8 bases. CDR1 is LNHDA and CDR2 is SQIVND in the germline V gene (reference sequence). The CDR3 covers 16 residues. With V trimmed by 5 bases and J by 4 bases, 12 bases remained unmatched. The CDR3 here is CASSSSRTGKRETQYF. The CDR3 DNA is TGTGCCAGTAGTTCCTCCCGGACAGGGAAACGAGAGACCCAGTACTTC.

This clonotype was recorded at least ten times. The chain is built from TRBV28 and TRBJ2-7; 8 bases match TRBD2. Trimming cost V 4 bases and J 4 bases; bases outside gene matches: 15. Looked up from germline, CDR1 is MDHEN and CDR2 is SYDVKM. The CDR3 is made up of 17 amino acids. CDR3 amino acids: CASSSFESTSGAYEQYF. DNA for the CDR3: TGTGCCAGCAGTTCGTTTGAGTCAACTAGCGGAGCTTACGAGCAGTACTTC.

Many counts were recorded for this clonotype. CDR3 nucleotides: TGTGCCAGTAGTCCCAGGACTAGCGGGAGCTGGACAGATACGCAGTATTTT. This gives the protein CASSPRTSGSWTDTQYF. The chain joins TRBV19 to TRBJ2-3; 13 nucleotides line up with TRBD2. The CDR3 spans 17 residues. Germline lookup yields CDR1 LNHDA and CDR2 SQIVND (reference sequence). The junction had 8 bases not matched to a gene; V was cut back by 5 bases and J by 3 bases.

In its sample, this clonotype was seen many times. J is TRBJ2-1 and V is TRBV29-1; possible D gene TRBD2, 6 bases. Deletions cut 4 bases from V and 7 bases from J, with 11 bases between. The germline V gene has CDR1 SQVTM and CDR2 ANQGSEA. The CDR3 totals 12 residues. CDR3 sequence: CSVGREWNEQFF. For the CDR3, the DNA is TGCAGCGTTGGGAGGGAATGGAATGAGCAGTTCTTC.

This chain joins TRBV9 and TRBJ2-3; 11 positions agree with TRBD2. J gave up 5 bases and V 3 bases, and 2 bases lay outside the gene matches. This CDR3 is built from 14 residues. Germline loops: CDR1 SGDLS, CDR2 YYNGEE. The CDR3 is CASSDGLAGDTQYF. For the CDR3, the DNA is TGTGCCAGCAGCGATGGACTAGCGGGAGATACGCAGTATTTT.

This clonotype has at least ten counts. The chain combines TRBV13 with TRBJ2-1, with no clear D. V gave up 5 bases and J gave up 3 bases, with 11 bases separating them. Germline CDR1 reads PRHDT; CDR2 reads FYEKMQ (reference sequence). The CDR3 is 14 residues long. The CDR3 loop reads CASSRLVNYNEQFF. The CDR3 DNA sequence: TGTGCCAGCAGCCGACTTGTCAACTACAATGAGCAGTTCTTC.

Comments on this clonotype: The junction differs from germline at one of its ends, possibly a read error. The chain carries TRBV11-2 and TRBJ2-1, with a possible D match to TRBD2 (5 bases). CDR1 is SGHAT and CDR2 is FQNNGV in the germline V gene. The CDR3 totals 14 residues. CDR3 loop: CASSLSGSYTEQFF. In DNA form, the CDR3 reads TGTGCCAGCAGCTTAAGCGGCTCCTACACTGAGCAGTTCTTC.

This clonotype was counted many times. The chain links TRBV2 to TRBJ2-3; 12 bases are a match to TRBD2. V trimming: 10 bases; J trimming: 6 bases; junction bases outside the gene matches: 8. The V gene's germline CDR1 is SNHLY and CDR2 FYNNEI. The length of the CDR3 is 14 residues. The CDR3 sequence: CANALAGGSDTQYF. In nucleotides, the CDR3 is TGTGCCAACGCGCTAGCGGGAGGGAGTGATACGCAGTATTTT.

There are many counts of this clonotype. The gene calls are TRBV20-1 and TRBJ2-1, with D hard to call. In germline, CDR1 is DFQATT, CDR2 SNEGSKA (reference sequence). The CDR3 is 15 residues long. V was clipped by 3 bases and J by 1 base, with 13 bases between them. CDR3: CSASSGLESYNEQFF. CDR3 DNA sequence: TGCAGTGCTAGCTCCGGGCTGGAATCCTACAATGAGCAGTTCTTC.

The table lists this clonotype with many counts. CDR3 sequence reads: CASSLGGSGNTIYF. The CDR3 nucleotides read TGTGCCAGCAGTTTGGGGGGGTCTGGAAACACCATATATTTT. The rearrangement joins TRBV27 to TRBJ1-3; maybe TRBD1 (5 bases). The germline gives CDR1 MNHEY, CDR2 SMNVEV (reference sequence). The CDR3 covers 14 residues. Trimming took 3 bases from V and 1 from J, leaving 7 bases between them.

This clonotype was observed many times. CDR3 DNA sequence: TGTGCCAGCAGGTCGACAGGGGTGGGAAACGCCGGGGAGCTGTTTTTT. Protein: CASRSTGVGNAGELFF. The V and J genes are TRBV6-5 and TRBJ2-2; 8 bases align to TRBD1. CDR1 is MNHEY, CDR2 SVGAGI, per germline. Losses at the gene ends were 6 bases for V and 6 bases for J; bases not matched to a gene: 12. The CDR3 runs 16 residues.

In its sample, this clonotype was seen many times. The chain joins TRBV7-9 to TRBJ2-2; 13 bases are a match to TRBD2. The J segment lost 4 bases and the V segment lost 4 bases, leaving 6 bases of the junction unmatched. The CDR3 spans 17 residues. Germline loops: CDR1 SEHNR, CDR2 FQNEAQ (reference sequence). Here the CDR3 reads CASSSRLAGGFTGELFF. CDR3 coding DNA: TGTGCCAGCAGCTCCAGACTAGCGGGAGGATTCACCGGGGAGCTGTTTTTT. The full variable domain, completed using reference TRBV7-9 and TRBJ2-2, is DTGVSQNPRHKITKRGQNVTFRCDPISEHNRLYWYRQTLGQGPEFLTYFQNEAQLEKSRLLSDRFSAERPKGSFSTLEIQRTEQGDSAMYLCASSSRLAGGFTGELFFGEGSRLTVL.

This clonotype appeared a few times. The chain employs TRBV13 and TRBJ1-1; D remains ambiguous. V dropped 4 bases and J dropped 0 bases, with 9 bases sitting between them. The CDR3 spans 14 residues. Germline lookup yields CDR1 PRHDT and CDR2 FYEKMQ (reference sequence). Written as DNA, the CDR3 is TGTGCCAGCAGCTCTAGAGGGATGAACACTGAAGCTTTCTTT. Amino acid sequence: CASSSRGMNTEAFF.

CDR3 protein: CASSYNLIVGGGNQPQHF. CDR3 bases: TGTGCCAGCAGTTACAATCTGATCGTTGGGGGCGGCAATCAGCCCCAGCATTTT. The gene calls are TRBV6-2 or TRBV6-3 and TRBJ1-5, with D perhaps matching TRBD1 (6 bases). The V end lost 2 bases, the J end lost 2 bases, and 19 bases lay between the germline ends. The germline CDR1 and CDR2 sequences are MNHEY and SVGEGT. The CDR3 sequence is 18 residues long.

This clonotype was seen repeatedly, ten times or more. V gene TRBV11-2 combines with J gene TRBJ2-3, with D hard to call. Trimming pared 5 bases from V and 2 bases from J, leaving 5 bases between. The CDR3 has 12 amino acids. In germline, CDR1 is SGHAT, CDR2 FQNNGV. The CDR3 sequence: CASSPITDTQYF. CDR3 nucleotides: TGTGCCAGCAGCCCCATCACAGATACGCAGTATTTT.

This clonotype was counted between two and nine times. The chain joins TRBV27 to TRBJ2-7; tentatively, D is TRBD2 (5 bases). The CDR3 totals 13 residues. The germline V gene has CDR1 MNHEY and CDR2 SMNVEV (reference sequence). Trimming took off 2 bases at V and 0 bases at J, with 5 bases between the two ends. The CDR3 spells CASSLRDSYEQYF. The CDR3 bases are TGTGCCAGCAGTTTACGGGACTCCTACGAGCAGTACTTC.

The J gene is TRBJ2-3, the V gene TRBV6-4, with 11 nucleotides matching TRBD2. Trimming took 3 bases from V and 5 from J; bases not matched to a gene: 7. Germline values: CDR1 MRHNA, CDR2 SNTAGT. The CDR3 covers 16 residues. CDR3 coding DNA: TGTGCCAGCAGTGATTCTCGCACTAGCGGGAGAGATACGCAGTATTTT. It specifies CASSDSRTSGRDTQYF.

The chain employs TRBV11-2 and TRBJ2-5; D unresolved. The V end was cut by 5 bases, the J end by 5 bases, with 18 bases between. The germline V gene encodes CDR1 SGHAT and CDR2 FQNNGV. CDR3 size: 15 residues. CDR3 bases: TGTGCCAGCAGCCCACTGGGTTTTCTAGGGGAGACCCAGTACTTC. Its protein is CASSPLGFLGETQYF.

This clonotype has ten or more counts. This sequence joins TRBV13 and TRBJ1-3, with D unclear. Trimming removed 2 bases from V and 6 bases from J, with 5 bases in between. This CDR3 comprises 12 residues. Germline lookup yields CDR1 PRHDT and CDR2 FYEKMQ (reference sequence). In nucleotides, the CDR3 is TGTGCCAGCAGCTTATTCGAAAACACCATATATTTT. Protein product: CASSLFENTIYF.

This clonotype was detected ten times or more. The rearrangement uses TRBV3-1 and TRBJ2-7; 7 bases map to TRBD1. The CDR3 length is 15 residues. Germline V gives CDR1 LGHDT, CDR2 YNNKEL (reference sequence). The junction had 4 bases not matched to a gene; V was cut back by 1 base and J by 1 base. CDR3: CASSQVGTASYEQYF. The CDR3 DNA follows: TGTGCCAGCAGCCAAGTCGGGACAGCTTCCTACGAGCAGTACTTC.

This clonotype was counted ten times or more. The CDR3 protein is CASSTISGRSLYTQYF. The CDR3 DNA is TGTGCCAGCAGCACAATTAGCGGGAGGAGTTTGTATACGCAGTATTTT. The J gene is TRBJ2-3, the V gene TRBV7-6; TRBD2 matches at 10 bases. The CDR3 length is 16 residues. Trimming at V came to 5 bases and at J to 7 bases, leaving 12 bases not matched to a gene. CDR1 and CDR2 (germline): SGHVS, FNYEAQ.